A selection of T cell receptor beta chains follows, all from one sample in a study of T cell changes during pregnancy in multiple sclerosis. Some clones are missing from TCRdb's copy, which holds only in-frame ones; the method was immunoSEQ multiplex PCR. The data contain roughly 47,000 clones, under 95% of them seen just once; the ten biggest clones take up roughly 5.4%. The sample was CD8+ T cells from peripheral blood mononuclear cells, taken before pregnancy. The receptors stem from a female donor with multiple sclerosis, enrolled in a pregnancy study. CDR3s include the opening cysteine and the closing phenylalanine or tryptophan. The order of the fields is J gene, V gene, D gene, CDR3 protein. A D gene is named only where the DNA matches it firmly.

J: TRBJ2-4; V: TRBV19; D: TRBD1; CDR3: CASSTKTGIAKNIQYF
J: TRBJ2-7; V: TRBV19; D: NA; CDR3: CASRETGIWNYEQYF
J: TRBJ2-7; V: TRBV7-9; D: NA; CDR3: CASSLEGGDFYEQYF
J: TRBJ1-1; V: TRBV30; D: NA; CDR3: CAWSDRENTEAFF
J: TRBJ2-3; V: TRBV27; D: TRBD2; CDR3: CASVPRTSATDTQYF
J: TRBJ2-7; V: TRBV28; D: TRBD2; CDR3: CATEFGAGGSDEQYF
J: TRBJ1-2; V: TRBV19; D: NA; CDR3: CASSTGQYGYTF
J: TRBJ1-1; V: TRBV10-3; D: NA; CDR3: CAIKNLGMNTEAFF
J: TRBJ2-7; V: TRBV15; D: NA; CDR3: CATSGPRGTYEQYF
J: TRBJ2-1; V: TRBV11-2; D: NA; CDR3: CASSQISGGNEQFF
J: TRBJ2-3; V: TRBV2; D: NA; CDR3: CASLGGDGVTDTQYF
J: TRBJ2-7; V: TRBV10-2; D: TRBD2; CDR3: CASSVPTGGGEQYF
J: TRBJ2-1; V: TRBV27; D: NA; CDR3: CASSLRGGADNEQFF
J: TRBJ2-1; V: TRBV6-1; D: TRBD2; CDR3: CASSDMSSGIRYNEQFF
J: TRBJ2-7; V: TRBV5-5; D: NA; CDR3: CASSPTGHWVYEQYF
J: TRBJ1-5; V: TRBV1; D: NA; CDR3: CTSSQSAGTGTYSNQPQHF
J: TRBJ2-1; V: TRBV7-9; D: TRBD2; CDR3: CASSDSLAGYNEQFF
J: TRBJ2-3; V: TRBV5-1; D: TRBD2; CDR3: CASSVDPAGGPDTQYF